The entry that follows covers one T cell receptor (beta chain) sequence. The sample is drawn from a study of T cell repertoires in cytomegalovirus infection. Each CDR3 protein gets one entry after TCRdb re-called the reads with MiXCR. The top ten hold 13% of the sample, which has 510,000 or so distinct CDR3 sequences, about a quarter seen once. The CDR3 has 16 residues. Germline loops: CDR1 LNHNV, CDR2 YYDKDF (reference sequence). The V gene end was trimmed by 1 base and the J gene end by 3 bases; junction bases not matched to a gene: 5. Sequenced: PBMCs. The V gene is TRBV15, the J gene TRBJ2-5, with 10 positions matching TRBD2. The clonotype originates from a human donor in good health (CMV status not recorded). Some clones in this sample may be carry-over from other donors' samples. The CDR3 DNA reads TGTGCCACCAGCAGAGTCCTACTAGCGGGAAAAGAGACCCAGTACTTC. Translated, it gives CATSRVLLAGKETQYF.